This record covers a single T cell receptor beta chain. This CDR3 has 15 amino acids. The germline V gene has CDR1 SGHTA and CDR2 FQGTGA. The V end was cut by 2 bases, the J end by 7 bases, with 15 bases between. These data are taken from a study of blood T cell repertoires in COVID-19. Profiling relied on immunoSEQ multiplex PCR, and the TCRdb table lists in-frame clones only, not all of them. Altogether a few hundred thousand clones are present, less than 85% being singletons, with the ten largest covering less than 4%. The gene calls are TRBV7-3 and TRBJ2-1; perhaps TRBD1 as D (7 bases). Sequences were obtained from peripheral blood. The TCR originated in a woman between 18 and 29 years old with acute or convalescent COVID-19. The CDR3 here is CASSLARGQWNEQFF. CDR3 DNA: TGTGCCAGCAGCTTAGCGCGGGGACAGTGGAATGAGCAGTTCTTC.